The 28 T cell receptor beta chains below were found in one sample sequenced in a study of T-cell memory formation after mild COVID-19. TCRdb called the 5' RACE reads again in MiXCR, with one record for every CDR3 protein. The sample carries over 500,000 distinct CDR3 sequences, 15% to 20% recorded once. Sequencing was carried out using PBMCs or a T cell subset sorted from them (not recorded which). Source of these receptors: an adult woman who had mild COVID-19 (a few samples of this study predate the infection). Cell type and time point are not known.

This clonotype was observed at least ten times. The V call is TRBV27, the J call TRBJ2-3; D is possibly TRBD1 (6 bases). Germline V gene data show CDR1 as MNHEY and CDR2 as SMNVEV (reference sequence). The CDR3 is 15 amino acids. With 8 bases removed from V and 3 bases from J, the gap between germline ends came to 18 bases. The CDR3 sequence is CASLPYGQGTDTQYF. As DNA, the CDR3 is TGTGCCAGCCTACCCTATGGCCAGGGGACAGATACGCAGTATTTT.

This clonotype was detected a few times. This chain links TRBV20-1 with TRBJ2-5; no clear D. Looked up from germline, CDR1 is DFQATT and CDR2 is SNEGSKA (reference sequence). This CDR3 region has 11 residues. Trimming took off 1 base at V and 5 bases at J, with 5 bases between the two ends. The CDR3 nucleotides are TGCAGTGCTAGAGTATCGGAGACCCAGTACTTC. Amino acid sequence: CSARVSETQYF.

This chain joins TRBV12-3 or TRBV12-4 and TRBJ2-7; 8 nucleotides align to TRBD1. Trimming removed 4 bases from V and 9 bases from J; junction bases left unmatched: 8. The CDR3 sequence is 13 residues long. The DNA of the CDR3 is TGTGCCAGCAGTTACGGACAGGGAGGAGTGCAGTACTTC. It translates to CASSYGQGGVQYF.

V gene TRBV12-3 or TRBV12-4 combines with J gene TRBJ2-7; weak D call: TRBD1 (5 bases). The CDR3 consists of 16 residues. The V and J ends lost 4 bases and 0 bases respectively, with 16 bases between them. The CDR3 region has the DNA TGTGCCAGCAGTTCTTCCTGGGGCTGGCACTCCTACGAGCAGTACTTC. This codes for CASSSSWGWHSYEQYF.

This clonotype was seen only once. The chain couples TRBV28 to TRBJ1-5; maybe TRBD1 (6 bases). This CDR3 has 16 amino acids. Germline CDR1 MDHEN, CDR2 SYDVKM. V lost 5 bases, J lost 0 bases, and 14 bases lay in between. Here the CDR3 DNA reads TGTGCCAGCAGTCTCCACAGGGAAAATAGCAATCAGCCCCAGCATTTT. Encoded protein: CASSLHRENSNQPQHF.

The gene calls are TRBV20-1 and TRBJ2-1; 10 bases map to TRBD2. The CDR3 has 15 residues. The V and J ends lost 1 base and 4 bases, in that order; junction bases with no gene match: 4. CDR1 is DFQATT and CDR2 is SNEGSKA in the germline V gene (reference sequence). CDR3 residues: CSARALAGAYNEQFF. CDR3 DNA sequence: TGCAGTGCTAGAGCTCTAGCGGGAGCATACAATGAGCAGTTCTTC.

The chain joins TRBV5-1 to TRBJ1-1, with D perhaps TRBD1 (5 bases). The CDR3 totals 14 residues. Looked up from germline, CDR1 is SGHRS and CDR2 is YFSETQ. The germline V and J ends were trimmed by 0 bases and 9 bases, with 15 bases remaining between them. The CDR3: CASSLEGAHGKAFF. The CDR3 DNA is TGCGCCAGCAGCTTGGAAGGGGCGCACGGGAAAGCTTTCTTT.

There are a few counts of this clonotype. This sequence joins TRBV12-3 or TRBV12-4 and TRBJ2-2; D remains unclear. The CDR3 totals 13 residues. The ends were cut back, 5 bases at V and 4 bases at J, with 8 bases in the middle. CDR3 amino acids: CASSPSATGELFF. As DNA, the CDR3 is TGTGCCAGCAGTCCGAGTGCCACCGGGGAGCTGTTTTTT.

This clonotype was found a few times. The CDR3 DNA reads as TGTGCCAGCAGTGAAAAAGCGGGAGGGCCAGAGACCCAGTACTTC. It is translated as CASSEKAGGPETQYF. This rearrangement joins TRBV6-4 to TRBJ2-5, with 10 bases aligning to TRBD2. The germline gives CDR1 MRHNA, CDR2 SNTAGT. The V segment lost 3 bases and the J segment 4 bases; nucleotides outside the gene matches: 5. The CDR3 has 15 amino acids.

The chain recombines TRBV7-9 with TRBJ2-5; 11 nucleotides agree with TRBD2. Germline CDR1 and CDR2: SEHNR and FQNEAQ (reference sequence). After removal of 6 bases from V and 5 bases from J, the junction contained 11 bases not matched to a gene. The CDR3 extends over 16 amino acids. The CDR3 sequence: CASSSLAGGSSETQYF. The CDR3 bases are TGTGCCAGCAGTTCGCTAGCGGGAGGTAGCTCGGAGACCCAGTACTTC.

The chain couples TRBV29-1 to TRBJ2-7; D gene uncertain. The CDR3 sequence is 15 residues long. V lost 1 base to trimming and J lost 2 bases, with 15 bases between them. The V gene's germline CDR1 is SQVTM and CDR2 ANQGSEA. The CDR3 spells CSVEADWTATYEQYF. The CDR3 nucleotides read TGCAGCGTTGAAGCCGATTGGACGGCGACCTACGAGCAGTACTTC.

The chain carries TRBV20-1 and TRBJ2-3; no definite D call. V lost 6 bases and J lost 0, with 7 bases in between. The CDR3 spans 12 residues. Germline CDR1 reads DFQATT; CDR2 reads SNEGSKA (reference sequence). CDR3 loop: CSATTSTDTQYF. The CDR3 nucleotides are TGCAGTGCAACAACGAGCACAGATACGCAGTATTTT.

V and J are TRBV7-9 and TRBJ1-1; D is perhaps TRBD1 (6 bases). Trimming shortened V by 2 bases and J by 7 bases, and 11 bases separated the two germline ends. The CDR3 extends over 13 amino acids. Germline-derived CDR1 and CDR2 are SEHNR and FQNEAQ (reference sequence). In nucleotides, the CDR3 is TGTGCCAGCAGCTTACTTCAGGGACATGAAGCTTTCTTT. Translated: CASSLLQGHEAFF.

This clonotype was found a few times. This chain joins TRBV10-3 and TRBJ1-5, with 9 positions matching TRBD1. This CDR3 is built from 13 residues. V lost 9 bases to trimming and J lost 8 bases; unmatched junction nucleotides: 8. Germline CDR1 ENHRY, CDR2 SYGVKD. Here the CDR3 reads CAIGQGPLEPQHF. The CDR3 DNA follows: TGTGCCATTGGACAGGGGCCTTTGGAGCCCCAGCATTTT.

The sample holds many counts of this clonotype. V gene TRBV6-5 combines with J gene TRBJ1-1; TRBD1 agrees at 8 bases. V dropped 0 bases and J dropped 4; count of bases not matched to a gene: 10. The CDR3 runs to 17 residues. Per the germline V gene, CDR1 is MNHEY and CDR2 is SVGAGI. CDR3 nucleotides: TGTGCCAGCAGTTACTCGGCCGGGAGGACAGGGTCCACTGAAGCTTTCTTT. Translated, it gives CASSYSAGRTGSTEAFF.

The chain combines TRBV7-2 with TRBJ2-7, with 9 bases matching TRBD1. With 6 bases clipped from V and 1 base from J, the junction kept 7 bases outside the gene matches. The CDR3 extends over 15 amino acids. The germline V gene has CDR1 SGHTA and CDR2 FQGNSA. CDR3 protein: CASRTTGGRSYEQYF. The CDR3 DNA reads as TGTGCCAGCAGAACGACAGGGGGAAGGTCCTACGAGCAGTACTTC. Variable domain in full (rest from reference TRBV7-2 and TRBJ2-7): GAGVSQSPSNKVTEKGKDVELRCDPISGHTALYWYRQSLGQGLEFLIYFQGNSAPDKSGLPSDRFSAERTGGSVSTLTIQRTQQEDSAVYLCASRTTGGRSYEQYFGPGTRLTVT.

This sequence joins TRBV30 and TRBJ2-7, with a tentative D call TRBD2 (5 bases). From germline, CDR1 is GTSNPN and CDR2 SVGIG (reference sequence). With 4 bases removed from V and 3 bases from J, the gap between germline ends came to 13 bases. The CDR3 totals 13 residues. In DNA form, the CDR3 reads TGTGCCTGGACCCTCGTGGGAGACTACGAGCAGTACTTC. Encoded protein: CAWTLVGDYEQYF.

This clonotype was observed at least ten times. The chain couples TRBV5-6 to TRBJ2-5, with TRBD2 matching 8 bases. This CDR3 is 14 amino acids long. CDR1 is SGHDT, CDR2 YYEEEE, per germline. The V and J ends lost 2 bases and 4 bases, in that order; junction bases with no gene match: 4. CDR3 protein: CASSFGGARETQYF. The DNA of the CDR3 is TGTGCCAGCAGCTTCGGGGGGGCCCGAGAGACCCAGTACTTC.

A few counts support this clonotype. J is TRBJ1-1 and V is TRBV20-1; the D gene is possibly TRBD1 (6 bases). The CDR3 length is 13 residues. The ends were cut back, 6 bases at V and 9 bases at J, with 20 bases in the middle. Germline CDR1 and CDR2: DFQATT and SNEGSKA (reference sequence). CDR3 bases: TGCAGTGCCCCCACCCAGGACAGACTCAAAGCTTTCTTT. It codes for CSAPTQDRLKAFF.

Only a few counts were recorded for this clonotype. The J gene is TRBJ2-1, the V gene TRBV14, with D possibly TRBD2 on 5 matching bases. Germline V gene lookup returns CDR1 SGHDN and CDR2 FVKESK. V was shortened by 1 base and J by 3 bases, with 16 bases between the two germline ends. The CDR3 has 17 amino acids. The CDR3 sequence: CASSQVPRWEFYNEQFF. In nucleotides, the CDR3 is TGTGCCAGCAGCCAAGTCCCCCGGTGGGAGTTCTACAATGAGCAGTTCTTC.

In this sample, this clonotype turned up a few times. The chain combines TRBV6-5 with TRBJ2-1; 7 bases align to TRBD2. The CDR3 loop spans 16 amino acids. V gave up 5 bases and J gave up 4 bases; unmatched junction bases: 11. The V gene's germline CDR1 is MNHEY and CDR2 SVGAGI. In nucleotides, the CDR3 is TGTGCCAGCAGTCCCCTAAGCGGGACTCGGTACAATGAGCAGTTCTTC. It specifies CASSPLSGTRYNEQFF.

This clonotype was recorded a few times. The V call is TRBV7-2, the J call TRBJ1-1; no clear D gene. The CDR3 runs 15 residues. Germline CDR1 SGHTA, CDR2 FQGNSA. V was clipped by 2 bases and J by 3 bases, with 13 bases between them. The CDR3 DNA sequence: TGTGCCAGCAGCTTACGACAACCTCGGGACACTGAAGCTTTCTTT. This encodes CASSLRQPRDTEAFF.

This clonotype appeared a few times. This chain uses TRBV7-9 with TRBJ2-5; D might be TRBD1 (6 bases). V was pared by 3 bases and J by 4 bases, with 18 bases between. Germline V CDR1 and CDR2: SEHNR, FQNEAQ (reference sequence). This CDR3 has 16 residues. The DNA for the CDR3 is TGTGCCAGCAGCTTGGGACACGGGGCGAGAGGAGAGACCCAGTACTTC. It yields the protein CASSLGHGARGETQYF.

V and J are TRBV14 and TRBJ2-1; the match to TRBD1 covers 11 bases. The V gene's germline CDR1 is SGHDN and CDR2 FVKESK. This CDR3 is 17 amino acids long. V lost 4 bases, J lost 4 bases, and 9 bases stayed unmatched. The CDR3 loop reads CASSRAIGTGGYNEQFF. DNA for the CDR3: TGTGCCAGCAGCCGAGCTATCGGGACAGGGGGTTACAATGAGCAGTTCTTC.

This clonotype was recorded a few times. This chain connects TRBV6-2 or TRBV6-3 to TRBJ2-7, with TRBD2 matching 11 bases. This CDR3 contains 17 residues. The V gene's germline CDR1 is MNHEY and CDR2 SVGEGT. The J segment lost 2 bases and the V segment lost 6 bases, leaving 12 bases of the junction unmatched. The CDR3 region has the DNA TGTGCCAGCAGACGCCTAGCGGGGGGACCGCCGGCCTACGAGCAGTACTTC. Translated, it gives CASRRLAGGPPAYEQYF.

The chain joins TRBV29-1 to TRBJ2-1; TRBD1 matches at 8 bases. This CDR3 comprises 15 residues. The germline V gene encodes CDR1 SQVTM and CDR2 ANQGSEA. J was trimmed by 14 bases and V by 0 bases; bases with no gene match: 15. The CDR3 protein is CSVEDWDRIVDREFF. The CDR3 nucleotides are TGCAGCGTTGAAGATTGGGACCGGATTGTGGACAGGGAGTTCTTC.

This sequence joins TRBV29-1 and TRBJ2-5; D is unclear. The CDR3 has 14 residues. CDR1 SQVTM and CDR2 ANQGSEA come from the germline V gene. V lost 1 base and J lost 5, with 14 bases in between. The CDR3 protein is CSVEGRLGMETQYF. The CDR3 region has the DNA TGCAGCGTTGAAGGTCGACTTGGAATGGAGACCCAGTACTTC. The full variable domain, its missing parts supplied by reference TRBV29-1 and TRBJ2-5, is SAVISQKPSRDICQRGTSLTIQCQVDSQVTMMFWYRQQPGQSLTLIATANQGSEATYESGFVIDKFPISRPNLTFSTLTVSNMSPEDSSIYLCSVEGRLGMETQYFGPGTRLLVL.

This clonotype came up a few times. This sequence joins TRBV10-3 and TRBJ1-1; D gene unclear. The CDR3 runs to 13 residues. The V end lost 3 bases, the J end lost 4 bases, and 9 bases lay between the germline ends. CDR1 and CDR2 (germline): ENHRY, SYGVKD. CDR3 sequence reads: CAISDKVVTEAFF. The CDR3 DNA sequence: TGTGCCATCAGTGACAAGGTTGTCACTGAAGCTTTCTTT.